This T cell receptor (beta chain) was recovered during a study of blood T cell repertoires in COVID-19. Per the original data handling: Quantification of nucleated cells was approximated via reference gene primer amplification. The method was immunoSEQ multiplex PCR; TCRdb's version includes in-frame clones alone and lacks a portion of them. D and trimming were read from the DNA, whereas the V and J calls and clone size are those reported in that table. Seen here are 160,000 or so clones, around 83% observed once, and the top ten hold 1.5% to 1.7%. This clonotype was sampled from a human donor in a cohort sampled during active COVID-19. Sequenced sample: peripheral blood.

The CDR3 sequence: CASSFAGLAGNGYYEQYF. Written as DNA, the CDR3 is TGTGCCAGCAGTTTTGCGGGACTAGCGGGAAATGGGTACTACGAGCAGTACTTC. This sequence joins TRBV28 and TRBJ2-7; 13 bases fit TRBD2. V lost 3 bases, J lost 3 bases, and 11 bases stayed unmatched. The CDR3 is 18 amino acids. CDR1 MDHEN and CDR2 SYDVKM come from the germline V gene.